Each of the 24 T cell receptor beta chains below was sequenced from the same sample in a study of T-cell reconstitution after alpha-beta-depleted transplantation in children. During its preparation, the TCRbeta library received unique molecular identifiers. One entry per CDR3 protein results from TCRdb running MiXCR on the PCR reads. The table includes roughly 670,000 distinct CDR3 sequences, around 13% detected once. The material was PBMCs, obtained before TCRalphabeta/CD19-depleted stem cell transplant. These receptors all come from a girl aged 2 to 9 with congenital amegakaryocytic thrombocytopenia, due to receive a stem cell transplant.

This clonotype was observed at least ten times. The J gene is TRBJ1-4, the V gene TRBV6-1; D gene unclear. CDR3 length: 13 residues. The germline V gene has CDR1 MNHNS and CDR2 SASEGT. V lost 1 base, J lost 5 bases, and 5 bases lay in between. In DNA form, the CDR3 reads TGTGCCAGCAGTGAAGTAAGGAATGAAAAACTGTTTTTT. As protein: CASSEVRNEKLFF.

In its sample, this clonotype was seen a few times. The genes are TRBV12-3 or TRBV12-4 and TRBJ2-7; 7 bases line up with TRBD1. Trimming cost V 6 bases and J 2 bases; bases outside gene matches: 4. The CDR3 contains 13 residues. CDR3: CASRGTVPYEQYF. DNA of the CDR3: TGTGCCAGCAGGGGGACAGTCCCCTACGAGCAGTACTTC.

The sample holds many counts of this clonotype. The chain is built from TRBV10-3 and TRBJ1-2; D gene unclear. CDR3 size: 13 residues. Germline CDR1 reads ENHRY; CDR2 reads SYGVKD. V lost 7 bases, J lost 1 base, and 10 bases lay in between. CDR3 in amino acids: CAITPEGNYGYTF. The CDR3 DNA sequence: TGTGCCATCACACCGGAGGGTAACTATGGCTACACCTTC.

The sample holds a few counts of this clonotype. This sequence joins TRBV7-2 and TRBJ2-5; TRBD2 aligns across 7 bases. CDR3 length equals 14 residues. Germline values: CDR1 SGHTA, CDR2 FQGNSA. V gave up 7 bases and J gave up 5 bases; unmatched junction bases: 10. CDR3 amino acids: CASIKQAGVETQYF. Here the CDR3 DNA reads TGTGCCAGCATTAAACAGGCGGGAGTGGAGACCCAGTACTTC.

This clonotype appeared a few times. The chain links TRBV9 to TRBJ2-7, with a tentative D call TRBD1 (7 bases). The CDR3 spans 14 residues. Germline-derived CDR1 and CDR2 are SGDLS and YYNGEE. V lost 3 bases and J 4 bases, leaving 14 bases between the germline ends. The CDR3 region is CASSAAGQLYEQYF. The CDR3 DNA reads TGTGCCAGCAGCGCCGCGGGACAGCTTTACGAGCAGTACTTC. Together with reference TRBV9 and TRBJ2-7, the CDR3 gives the full variable domain: DSGVTQTPKHLITATGQRVTLRCSPRSGDLSVYWYQQSLDQGLQFLIQYYNGEERAKGNILERFSAQQFPDLHSELNLSSLELGDSALYFCASSAAGQLYEQYFGPGTRLTVT.

With regard to this clonotype: The junction departs from germline at one end; a sequencing error may be responsible. The chain couples TRBV6-1 to TRBJ2-5, with D unclear. The V gene's germline CDR1 is MNHNS and CDR2 SASEGT. The CDR3 has 12 residues. CDR3 protein: CASCEVGETQYF. Here the CDR3 DNA reads TGTGCCAGCTGTGAGGTCGGGGAGACCCAGTACTTC.

This clonotype was found many times. The chain employs TRBV10-1 and TRBJ2-5, with TRBD1 matching over 9 bases. The germline CDR1 and CDR2 sequences are WNHNN and SYGVQD (reference sequence). This CDR3 has 14 residues. The J segment lost 4 bases and the V segment lost 0 bases, leaving 0 bases of the junction unmatched. The CDR3 DNA reads as TGCGCCAGCAGTGAGTCGGACAGGGGAGAGACCCAGTACTTC. This gives the protein CASSESDRGETQYF.

The gene calls are TRBV15 and TRBJ2-5; a possible D gene is TRBD2 (5 bases). The CDR3 spans 15 residues. CDR1 and CDR2 (germline): LNHNV, YYDKDF (reference sequence). The germline V and J ends were trimmed by 0 bases and 4 bases, with 12 bases remaining between them. CDR3 sequence (DNA): TGTGCCACCAGCAGAGACCGGGATCGGGGAGAGACCCAGTACTTC. Protein product: CATSRDRDRGETQYF.

The chain joins TRBV7-9 to TRBJ2-1; no clear D gene. Germline V gives CDR1 SEHNR, CDR2 FQNEAQ (reference sequence). This CDR3 spans 15 amino acids. The ends were cut back, 3 bases at V and 7 bases at J, with 16 bases in the middle. The DNA for the CDR3 is TGTGCCAGCAGCTTCACTGGTGCTGGGAAAAATGAGCAGTTCTTC. This translates into CASSFTGAGKNEQFF. Based on the CDR3 plus reference TRBV7-9 and TRBJ2-1, the full variable domain is DTGVSQNPRHKITKRGQNVTFRCDPISEHNRLYWYRQTLGQGPEFLTYFQNEAQLEKSRLLSDRFSAERPKGSFSTLEIQRTEQGDSAMYLCASSFTGAGKNEQFFGPGTRLTVL.

The chain joins TRBV6-2 or TRBV6-3 to TRBJ2-1; perhaps TRBD2 as D (6 bases). CDR1 MNHEY and CDR2 SVGEGT come from the germline V gene. The germline V and J ends were trimmed by 5 bases and 0 bases, with 29 bases remaining between them. The CDR3 extends over 21 amino acids. As DNA, the CDR3 is TGTGCCAGCAGTCCCCGCATGGTCGACTGGGACGCCGGGAGCTCCTACAATGAGCAGTTCTTC. This sequence encodes CASSPRMVDWDAGSSYNEQFF.

Regarding this clonotype: This clone may be a read error of a much larger clone one base away. The chain employs TRBV5-5 and TRBJ1-2, with D possibly TRBD1 on 5 matching bases. V shed 4 bases and J shed 12 bases, with 16 bases lying between them. This CDR3 spans 12 amino acids. Germline V gene lookup returns CDR1 SGHKS and CDR2 YYEKEE (reference sequence). The CDR3 sequence: CASSPYYWGDTF. As DNA, the CDR3 is TGTGCCAGCAGCCCTTATTACTGGGGCGACACCTTC.

In this sample, this clonotype turned up a few times. This chain links TRBV16 with TRBJ1-2; D gene unclear. This CDR3 has 13 amino acids. Germline assignment: CDR1 KGHSY and CDR2 FQNENV. The V gene lost 0 bases and the J gene lost 8 bases, with 10 bases spanning the gap. The CDR3 DNA reads TGTGCCAGCAGCCAATCGCGGATCCCCGGCTACACCTTC. The encoded protein is CASSQSRIPGYTF.

The chain links TRBV10-3 to TRBJ2-7; 8 bases agree with TRBD2. CDR3 length: 15 residues. The germline gives CDR1 ENHRY, CDR2 SYGVKD. Germline trimming cut 4 bases from V and 4 bases from J; bases unmatched to any gene: 9. This CDR3 reads CAISVAGGYPYEQYF. The CDR3 DNA reads as TGTGCCATCAGTGTTGCGGGAGGTTACCCTTACGAGCAGTACTTC.

The CDR3 DNA follows: TGTGCCAGCAGCCCGCTAAGGGGTTTTGCGGGAGGGCTTTCCTACAATGAGCAGTTCTTC. As protein: CASSPLRGFAGGLSYNEQFF. The chain links TRBV11-2 to TRBJ2-1; TRBD2 matches 9 bases. Per the germline V gene, CDR1 is SGHAT and CDR2 is FQNNGV. CDR3 length equals 20 residues. The junction had 18 bases not matched to a gene; V was cut back by 5 bases and J by 1 base.

This clonotype has ten or more counts. J is TRBJ2-1 and V is TRBV20-1; 13 bases are shared with TRBD2. Germline CDR1 is DFQATT and CDR2 is SNEGSKA (reference sequence). The CDR3 has 14 amino acids. The V gene end was trimmed by 6 bases and the J gene end by 10 bases; junction bases not matched to a gene: 9. The chain's CDR3 is CSAFRTSGSREQFF. CDR3 nucleotide sequence: TGCAGTGCCTTTAGGACTAGCGGGAGTAGGGAGCAGTTCTTC.

The chain recombines TRBV20-1 with TRBJ1-4; 8 bases line up with TRBD1. Trimming removed 6 bases from V and 3 bases from J; junction bases left unmatched: 6. Per germline, CDR1 DFQATT and CDR2 SNEGSKA (reference sequence). The CDR3 runs 14 residues. CDR3 in amino acids: CSADPTGANEKLFF. In nucleotides, the CDR3 is TGCAGTGCCGATCCGACAGGGGCTAATGAAAAACTGTTTTTT.

Many counts were recorded for this clonotype. The CDR3 nucleotides are TGTGCCAGCAGCGGGGGAACTACTCAGTACTTC. Amino acid sequence: CASSGGTTQYF. The V gene is TRBV7-8, the J gene TRBJ2-4, with D possibly called TRBD1 or TRBD2 (5 bases each). The CDR3 is made up of 11 amino acids. Germline V gene lookup returns CDR1 SGHVS and CDR2 FQNEAQ. V lost 5 bases to trimming and J lost 12 bases, with 11 bases between them.

The chain is built from TRBV5-1 and TRBJ2-5; D is unresolved. V lost 0 bases to trimming and J lost 5 bases, with 11 bases between them. In germline, CDR1 is SGHRS, CDR2 YFSETQ. The CDR3 loop spans 14 amino acids. The chain's CDR3 is CASSLALGSETQYF. CDR3 nucleotides: TGCGCCAGCAGCTTGGCCCTGGGATCGGAGACCCAGTACTTC.

This clonotype showed up many times. The chain combines TRBV25-1 with TRBJ1-1, with TRBD1 as a possible D gene (5 bases). Trimming removed 5 bases at V and 1 base at J, with 8 bases between. The CDR3 loop spans 13 amino acids. The germline CDR1 and CDR2 sequences are MGHDK and SYGVNS. The CDR3 DNA follows: TGTGCCAGCAGTCGGGGGGGGAACACTGAAGCTTTCTTT. Amino acid sequence: CASSRGGNTEAFF.

This clonotype appeared many times. The CDR3 DNA sequence: TGCAGTGCTAGAGACCCCCCCCTACGGGAACCCTATGGCTACACCTTC. Residues: CSARDPPLREPYGYTF. This chain connects TRBV20-1 to TRBJ1-2; unclear D gene. Per the germline V gene, CDR1 is DFQATT and CDR2 is SNEGSKA (reference sequence). The V end lost 0 bases, the J end lost 4 bases, and 18 bases lay between the germline ends. There are 16 residues in the CDR3.

This clonotype appeared a few times. The chain employs TRBV20-1 and TRBJ2-1; 8 bases fit TRBD2. Trimming removed 6 bases from V and 5 bases from J; junction bases left unmatched: 12. The length of the CDR3 is 15 residues. From germline, CDR1 is DFQATT and CDR2 SNEGSKA (reference sequence). CDR3 protein: CSAPRVSGAHNEQFF. The CDR3 DNA sequence: TGCAGTGCCCCTCGTGTTAGCGGGGCCCACAATGAGCAGTTCTTC.

As concerns this clonotype: A read error is possible here, since a much larger clone lies one base away. The V and J genes are TRBV25-1 and TRBJ2-7; 10 nucleotides line up with TRBD1. The length of the CDR3 is 13 residues. The germline V gene has CDR1 MGHDK and CDR2 SYGVNS. The V gene end was trimmed by 7 bases and the J gene end by 2 bases; junction bases not matched to a gene: 2. CDR3 nucleotides: TGTGCCAGCAAAGGACAGGGGGCCTACGAGCAGTACTTC. It encodes CASKGQGAYEQYF.

In its sample, this clonotype was seen many times. The chain combines TRBV5-1 with TRBJ2-1, with a possible D match to TRBD2 (5 bases). The germline gives CDR1 SGHRS, CDR2 YFSETQ. V lost 2 bases and J lost 3, with 18 bases in between. The CDR3 consists of 17 residues. CDR3 DNA: TGCGCCAGCAGCTTCCAGACGGATACCAGCGGCTACAATGAGCAGTTCTTC. Protein: CASSFQTDTSGYNEQFF.

This clonotype showed up just a few times. The V gene is TRBV5-1, the J gene TRBJ1-2; 10 bases fit TRBD1. V trimming: 0 bases; J trimming: 8 bases; junction bases outside the gene matches: 4. The CDR3 totals 14 residues. From germline, CDR1 is SGHRS and CDR2 YFSETQ. CDR3 sequence: CASSLDRTGGGYTF. CDR3 DNA: TGCGCCAGCAGCTTGGACCGGACAGGGGGAGGCTACACCTTC.